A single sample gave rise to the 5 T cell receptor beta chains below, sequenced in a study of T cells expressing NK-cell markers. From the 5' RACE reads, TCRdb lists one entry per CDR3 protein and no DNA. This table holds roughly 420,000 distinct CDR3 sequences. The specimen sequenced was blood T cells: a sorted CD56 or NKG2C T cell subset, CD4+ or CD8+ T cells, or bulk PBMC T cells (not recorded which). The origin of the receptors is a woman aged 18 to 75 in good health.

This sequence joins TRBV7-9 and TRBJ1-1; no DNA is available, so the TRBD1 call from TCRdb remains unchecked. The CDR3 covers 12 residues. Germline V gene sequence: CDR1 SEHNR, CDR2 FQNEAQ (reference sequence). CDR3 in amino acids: CASSTPPTEAFF.

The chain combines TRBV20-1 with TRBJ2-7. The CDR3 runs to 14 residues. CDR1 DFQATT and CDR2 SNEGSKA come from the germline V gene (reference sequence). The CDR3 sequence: CSASSQGTTYEQYF.

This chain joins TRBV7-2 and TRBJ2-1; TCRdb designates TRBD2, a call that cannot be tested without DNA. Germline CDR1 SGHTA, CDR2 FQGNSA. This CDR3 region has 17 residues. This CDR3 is CASSSSKGLAVRDEQFF.

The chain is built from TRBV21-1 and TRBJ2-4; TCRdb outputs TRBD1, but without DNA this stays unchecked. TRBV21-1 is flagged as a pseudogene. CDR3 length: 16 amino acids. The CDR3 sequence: CASSKEKGPGKNIQYF.

The CDR3 spells CASMDLGRANYGYTF. The genes are TRBV27 and TRBJ1-2; without DNA, the TCRdb call of TRBD1 cannot be checked. CDR3 size: 15 residues. Germline assignment: CDR1 MNHEY and CDR2 SMNVEV (reference sequence).